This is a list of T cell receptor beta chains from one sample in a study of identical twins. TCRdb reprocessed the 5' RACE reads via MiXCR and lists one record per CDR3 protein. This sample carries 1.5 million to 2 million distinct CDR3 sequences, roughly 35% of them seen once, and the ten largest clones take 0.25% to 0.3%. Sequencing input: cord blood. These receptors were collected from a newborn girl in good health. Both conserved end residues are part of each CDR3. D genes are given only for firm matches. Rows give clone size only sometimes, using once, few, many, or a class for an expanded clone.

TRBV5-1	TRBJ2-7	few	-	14	TGCGCCAGCAGCTTGGGAACCTCTAACAATGAGCAGTACTTC	CASSLGTSNNEQYF
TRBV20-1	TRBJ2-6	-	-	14	TGCAGTGCTGTCAGGGACTCTGGGGCCAACGTCCTGACTTTC	CSAVRDSGANVLTF
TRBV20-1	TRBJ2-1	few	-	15	TGCAGTGCTAGAGATTTCGTCGGGGGCAGCAATGAGCAGTTCTTC	CSARDFVGGSNEQFF
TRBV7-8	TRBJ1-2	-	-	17	TGTGCCAGCGGCTTAACCGCCGGGCCCCAAGGGGGATATGGCTACACCTTC	CASGLTAGPQGGYGYTF
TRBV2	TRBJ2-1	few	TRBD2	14	TGTGCCAGCAGTGCCAGCGGGGTGGGAAATGAGCAGTTCTTC	CASSASGVGNEQFF
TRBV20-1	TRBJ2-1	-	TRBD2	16	TGCAGTGCTGGAGATCGGGGTAGCGGGGTTTACAATGAGCAGTTCTTC	CSAGDRGSGVYNEQFF
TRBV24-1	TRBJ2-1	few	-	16	TGTGCCACCAGTGCCTCTAGGCAGGTTGAGGGGAATGAGCAGTTCTTC	CATSASRQVEGNEQFF
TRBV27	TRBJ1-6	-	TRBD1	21	TGTGCCAGCAGTCCCCGAATCCGGACAGGGAGTGGATGGACTTATAATTCACCCCTCCACTTT	CASSPRIRTGSGWTYNSPLHF
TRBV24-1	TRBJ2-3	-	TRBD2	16	TGTGCCACCAGCCTGGTTAGGACTAGCGGGGCACATACGCAGTATTTT	CATSLVRTSGAHTQYF
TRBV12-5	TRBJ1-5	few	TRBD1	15	TGTGCTAGTGGTTTGGGGACAGGAAGCAATCAGCCCCAGCATTTT	CASGLGTGSNQPQHF
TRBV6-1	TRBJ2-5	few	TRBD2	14	TGTGCCGGGTCCCTAGCGGGAGGGCCGGAGACCCAGTACTTC	CAGSLAGGPETQYF
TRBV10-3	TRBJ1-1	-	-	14	TGTGCCACCAACAGGGAAGCGGGGAACACTGAAGCTTTCTTT	CATNREAGNTEAFF
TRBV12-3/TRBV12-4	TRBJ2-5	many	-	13	TGTGCCAGCAGCCAACAGGGAAAAGAGACCCAGTACTTC	CASSQQGKETQYF
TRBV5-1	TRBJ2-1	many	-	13	TGCGCCAGCAGCTTGGGGGCAGGGGATGAGCAGTTCTTC	CASSLGAGDEQFF
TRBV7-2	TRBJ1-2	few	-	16	TGTGCCAGCAGCCCCCAGAGGTGGCAGGGTAACTATGGCTACACCTTC	CASSPQRWQGNYGYTF
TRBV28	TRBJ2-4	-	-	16	TGTGCCAGCAGTTTATCCGTCGCACAAGCCAAAAACATTCAGTACTTC	CASSLSVAQAKNIQYF
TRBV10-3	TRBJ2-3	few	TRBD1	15	TGTGCCATCAGTGAGTCCGACAGGGGCACAGATACGCAGTATTTT	CAISESDRGTDTQYF
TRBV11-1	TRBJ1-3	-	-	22	-	CASSPQGRVNTEAFFGQGTIYF
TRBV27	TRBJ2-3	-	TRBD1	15	TGTGCCAGCAGTCCGCGGGACAGGGGGAGTAGTACGCAGTATTTT	CASSPRDRGSSTQYF
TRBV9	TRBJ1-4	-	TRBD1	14	TGTGCCAGCAGCCCACCAGGGGGTCACGAAAAACTGTTTTTT	CASSPPGGHEKLFF
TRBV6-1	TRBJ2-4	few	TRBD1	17	TGTGCCAGCAGTGAAGCGGGGACAGGGCTGGCCAAAAACATTCAGTACTTC	CASSEAGTGLAKNIQYF
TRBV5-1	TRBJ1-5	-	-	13	TGCGCCAGCAGCGTGTATTGGGGGCAGCCCCAGCATTTT	CASSVYWGQPQHF
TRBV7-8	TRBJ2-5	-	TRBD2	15	TGCGCCAGCAGCTTAATCCGGAAGTCTAGCGGTGAGCAGTACTTC	CASSLIRKSSGEQYF
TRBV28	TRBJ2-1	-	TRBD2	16	TGTGCCAGCAGAACCCGAACGGGCGGGGGCTACAATGAGCAGTTCTTC	CASRTRTGGGYNEQFF
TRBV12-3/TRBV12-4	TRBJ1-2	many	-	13	TGTGCCAGCAGTTTTTGGGGGCGAGAAGGCTACACCTTC	CASSFWGREGYTF
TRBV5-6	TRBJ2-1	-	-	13	TGTGCCAGCAGCTTGGAGCTCTACAATGAGCAGTTCTTC	CASSLELYNEQFF
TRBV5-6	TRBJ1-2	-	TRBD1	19	TGTGCCAGCAGTCCTATACCCGGGACAGGGGGAATTGTGTACTATGGCTACACCTTC	CASSPIPGTGGIVYYGYTF
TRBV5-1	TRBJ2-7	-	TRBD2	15	TGCGCCAGCACCCCTCGGGGGGTAGCGCCCTACGAGCAGTACTTC	CASTPRGVAPYEQYF